The sequence of this T cell receptor beta chain was determined in a study of cytomegalovirus exposure and HLA in healthy donors. Study-level information: Most genotyped donors, 81% of about 400, had Caucasian-associated genetic ancestry.

Between the trimmed V and J ends, which lost 6 bases and 0 bases, there was a span of 14 bases. CDR1 is MNHNY, CDR2 SVGAGI, per germline (reference sequence). The CDR3 runs 15 residues. 60 Vbeta and 13 Jbeta primers were used in PCR. The repertoire was sequenced with immunoSEQ multiplex PCR; TCRdb's copy has only in-frame clones and lacks some. Of about 210,000 clones listed, 75% to 90% are singletons. Study-wide results and limits: TCR beta chain V- and J-gene trimming was linked, in a later analysis, to a missense variant in DCLRE1C.

As regards this clone: The target antigen is unknown.

The genes are TRBV6-6 and TRBJ1-1, with D maybe TRBD1 (5 bases). The sequence derives from a woman under 40 in good health and CMV-seronegative. The sequenced sample consisted of PBMCs. The DNA of the CDR3 is TGTGCCAGCAGACCCCCTAGGGGCTTGAACACTGAAGCTTTCTTT. This codes for CASRPPRGLNTEAFF.